One and the same sample provided the 27 T cell receptor beta chains below, sequenced in a study of a mutant IDH1 vaccine in newly diagnosed glioma. Their target antigens are unknown. Stated time point: week 35, safety follow-up. Every single dose of the vaccine, 300 ug of mutant IDH1 20-mer peptide, came with topical imiquimod. Measured with immunoSEQ multiplex PCR; TCRdb has only the in-frame clones, and not every one. Of about 46,000 clones in the sample, almost 95% were seen once. The sample in question was PBMCs, obtained from a glioma patient whose treatment included an IDH1 peptide vaccine. These receptors came from a man aged 45 to 65 with glioma.

The genes are TRBV4-1 and TRBJ1-5, with no clear D. The V end lost 3 bases, the J end lost 0 bases, and 3 bases lay between the germline ends. The CDR3 length is 13 residues. Germline V gene lookup returns CDR1 MGHRA and CDR2 YSYEKL. The CDR3 spells CASSQGSNQPQHF. The CDR3 DNA sequence: TGCGCCAGCAGCCAGGGTAGCAATCAGCCCCAGCATTTT.

The V and J genes are TRBV2 and TRBJ2-7, with TRBD1 matching 8 bases. Germline V gene lookup returns CDR1 SNHLY and CDR2 FYNNEI. J lost 6 bases, V lost 4 bases, and 2 bases had no gene match. This CDR3 is 12 amino acids long. For the CDR3, the DNA is TGTGCCAGCAGTGGGACAGGGCCCGAGCAGTACTTC. Amino acid sequence: CASSGTGPEQYF.

The CDR3 is CASSSAGNEQFF. CDR3 bases: TGTGCCAGCAGCTCAGCCGGGAATGAGCAGTTCTTC. The chain is built from TRBV5-4 and TRBJ2-1; D is uncertain. Per the germline V gene, CDR1 is SGHNT and CDR2 is YYREEE (reference sequence). The CDR3 has 12 residues. V shed 3 bases and J shed 7 bases, with 8 bases lying between them.

As DNA, the CDR3 is TGTGCCAGCACCTCTGGGGGGGATCAAGAGACCCAGTACTTC. Translating gives CASTSGGDQETQYF. This sequence joins TRBV28 and TRBJ2-5; the match to TRBD2 covers 7 bases. With 7 bases clipped from V and 2 bases from J, the junction kept 7 bases outside the gene matches. This CDR3 spans 14 amino acids. Germline CDR1 reads MDHEN; CDR2 reads SYDVKM.

V and J are TRBV7-8 and TRBJ2-5; D perhaps matches TRBD2 (6 bases). Germline V CDR1 and CDR2: SGHVS, FQNEAQ. CDR3 length equals 14 residues. Trimming removed 4 bases at V and 6 bases at J, with 15 bases between. This CDR3 reads CASSSRRGIQTQYF. DNA of the CDR3: TGTGCCAGCAGCTCCAGGCGGGGTATCCAGACCCAGTACTTC.

This clone is categorized as medium-sized. V usage is TRBV7-9 and J usage is TRBJ2-7; 8 positions match TRBD2. The CDR3 totals 15 residues. Germline V gene data show CDR1 as SEHNR and CDR2 as FQNEAQ (reference sequence). V shed 10 bases, J shed 4 bases, and the junction held 15 bases outside the gene matches. CDR3 coding DNA: TGTGCCACCCCCCTACAAGGCGGGGGGACTTACGAGCAGTACTTC. Its protein product is CATPLQGGGTYEQYF.

Notes on this clone: Mismatch with germline at one junction end may stem from a read error. V gene TRBV7-7 combines with J gene TRBJ2-5; either TRBD1 or TRBD2 may supply D (5 bases each). Germline CDR1 SSHAT, CDR2 FNYEAQ (reference sequence). The CDR3 is 16 residues long. The CDR3 bases are TGTGCTAGCAGCTTAGGAGAGGGTGGGGGCCAAGAGACCCAGTACTTC. Its protein is CASSLGEGGGQETQYF.

The V and J genes are TRBV19 and TRBJ2-1, with 8 bases identical to TRBD2. The length of the CDR3 is 13 residues. Trimming removed 2 bases from V and 9 bases from J; junction bases left unmatched: 3. The germline CDR1 and CDR2 sequences are LNHDA and SQIVND (reference sequence). The CDR3 sequence is CASSISSGSEQFF. CDR3 coding DNA: TGTGCCAGTAGTATATCCAGCGGGAGTGAGCAGTTCTTC.

This chain uses TRBV29-1 with TRBJ1-1; TRBD1 matches at 7 bases. V was clipped by 6 bases and J by 4 bases; unmatched bases: 11. The length of the CDR3 is 14 residues. Germline values: CDR1 SQVTM, CDR2 ANQGSEA. CDR3 nucleotide sequence: TGCAGCGTCGCGAGAGGGGGCGCGGGCACTGAAGCTTTCTTT. It specifies CSVARGGAGTEAFF.

This sequence joins TRBV6-6 and TRBJ2-5; weak D call: TRBD1 (6 bases). Looked up from germline, CDR1 is MNHNY and CDR2 is SVGAGI (reference sequence). Between the trimmed V and J ends, which lost 10 bases and 8 bases, there was a span of 20 bases. The CDR3 has 13 residues. CDR3 coding DNA: TGTGCCACGCAATATAAGGGGGTACCAACCCAGTACTTC. It codes for CATQYKGVPTQYF.

The J gene is TRBJ1-2, the V gene TRBV2; D unclear. CDR1 and CDR2 from the germline V gene are SNHLY and FYNNEI. This CDR3 region has 12 residues. V was shortened by 8 bases and J by 2 bases, with 9 bases between the two germline ends. The CDR3 nucleotides read TGTGCCAGCCCCCCGGAGAACTATGGCTACACCTTC. The encoded protein is CASPPENYGYTF.

The chain couples TRBV5-6 to TRBJ1-2; TRBD1 is a possible D gene (6 bases). In germline, CDR1 is SGHDT, CDR2 YYEEEE. Trimming took 1 base from V and 4 from J, leaving 17 bases between them. CDR3 size: 16 residues. DNA for the CDR3: TGTGCCAGCAGCTTGAGAGGCGGGGGCGATGGCTATGGCTACACCTTC. This sequence encodes CASSLRGGGDGYGYTF.

CDR3 loop: CASSFTGDTEAFF. The CDR3 nucleotides read TGTGCCAGCAGCTTTACAGGGGACACTGAAGCTTTCTTT. This chain links TRBV7-9 with TRBJ1-1; 7 nucleotides line up with TRBD1. Trimming took 3 bases from V and 3 from J; bases not matched to a gene: 1. The germline CDR1 and CDR2 sequences are SEHNR and FQNEAQ (reference sequence). The CDR3 sequence is 13 residues long.

V and J are TRBV25-1 and TRBJ1-2; 10 positions match TRBD1. V shed 1 base and J 8 bases; nucleotides not matched to a gene: 10. The CDR3 sequence is 16 residues long. CDR1 is MGHDK, CDR2 SYGVNS, per germline. The CDR3 DNA sequence: TGTGCCAGCAGTGAATCTAGTTCGACAGGGGGCAAAGGCTACACCTTC. Translation: CASSESSSTGGKGYTF.

The rearrangement joins TRBV5-4 to TRBJ2-1; a possible D gene is TRBD2 (5 bases). The CDR3 has 14 residues. Germline lookup yields CDR1 SGHNT and CDR2 YYREEE (reference sequence). Trimming took off 3 bases at V and 8 bases at J, with 15 bases between the two ends. CDR3 sequence reads: CASSYLDTRYEQFF. CDR3 DNA: TGTGCCAGCAGCTATCTCGATACTAGGTATGAGCAGTTCTTC.

This sequence joins TRBV13 and TRBJ2-3, with 7 positions matching TRBD2. Germline CDR1 is PRHDT and CDR2 is FYEKMQ (reference sequence). This CDR3 has 16 residues. Trimming at V came to 3 bases and at J to 2 bases, leaving 8 bases not matched to a gene. The CDR3 loop reads CASSLGGVGTTDTQYF. CDR3 nucleotides: TGTGCCAGCAGCTTGGGGGGGGTGGGAACCACAGATACGCAGTATTTT.

DNA for the CDR3: TGTGCCAGTAGTGACCGGGACAGGGACGAGCAGTACTTC. It codes for CASSDRDRDEQYF. The chain has TRBV19 and TRBJ2-7; 9 positions match TRBD1. Trimming removed 5 bases from V and 5 bases from J; junction bases left unmatched: 4. The V gene's germline CDR1 is LNHDA and CDR2 SQIVND (reference sequence). This CDR3 region has 13 residues. Using reference TRBV19 and TRBJ2-7 for the parts outside the CDR3, the full variable domain is DGGITQSPKYLFRKEGQNVTLSCEQNLNHDAMYWYRQDPGQGLRLIYYSQIVNDFQKGDIAEGYSVSREKKESFPLTVTSAQKNPTAFYLCASSDRDRDEQYFGPGTRLTVT.

J is TRBJ1-1 and V is TRBV7-9, with D unclear. With 5 bases removed from V and 3 bases from J, the gap between germline ends came to 10 bases. CDR1 is SEHNR, CDR2 FQNEAQ, per germline (reference sequence). This CDR3 spans 13 amino acids. CDR3 sequence reads: CASSENSYTEAFF. The CDR3 DNA reads as TGTGCCAGCAGCGAGAACAGCTACACTGAAGCTTTCTTT. Full variable domain (outside the CDR3, taken from reference TRBV7-9 and TRBJ1-1): DTGVSQNPRHKITKRGQNVTFRCDPISEHNRLYWYRQTLGQGPEFLTYFQNEAQLEKSRLLSDRFSAERPKGSFSTLEIQRTEQGDSAMYLCASSENSYTEAFFGQGTRLTVV.

J is TRBJ2-3 and V is TRBV5-1; unclear D gene. Trimming removed 1 base from V and 5 bases from J, with 8 bases in between. Germline-derived CDR1 and CDR2 are SGHRS and YFSETQ. This CDR3 spans 13 amino acids. The CDR3 DNA is TGCGCCAGCAGCTTGATTGTGGAAGATACGCAGTATTTT. This sequence encodes CASSLIVEDTQYF.

The chain recombines TRBV10-3 with TRBJ2-7, with 9 bases matching TRBD1. CDR1 ENHRY and CDR2 SYGVKD come from the germline V gene. Unmatched junction bases numbered 9, after V lost 3 bases and J lost 3 bases. The CDR3 spans 16 residues. The CDR3 DNA is TGTGCCATCAGTGACGGACAGGGGACGCGACACTACGAGCAGTACTTC. It translates to CAISDGQGTRHYEQYF.

The rearrangement links TRBV19 to TRBJ1-2; 7 bases align to TRBD1. Trimming removed 3 bases from V and 8 bases from J; junction bases left unmatched: 9. The germline V gene encodes CDR1 LNHDA and CDR2 SQIVND (reference sequence). The CDR3 covers 14 residues. DNA for the CDR3: TGTGCCAGTAGTATCCAGACAGGGTCGTACGGCTACACCTTC. As protein: CASSIQTGSYGYTF.

J is TRBJ2-7 and V is TRBV6-5; D tentatively reads TRBD1 or TRBD2 (5 bases each). Trimming took off 0 bases at V and 2 bases at J, with 11 bases between the two ends. The CDR3 totals 15 residues. Per germline, CDR1 MNHEY and CDR2 SVGAGI. CDR3 sequence: CASSYSFRGAYEQYF. The CDR3 region has the DNA TGTGCCAGCAGTTACTCTTTTAGGGGAGCCTACGAGCAGTACTTC.

The rearrangement uses TRBV7-2 and TRBJ1-5; D not certain. Germline V gene sequence: CDR1 SGHTA, CDR2 FQGNSA. V dropped 1 base and J dropped 2 bases, with 9 bases sitting between them. This CDR3 has 15 residues. This CDR3 reads CASSLGWGGNQPQHF. Written as DNA, the CDR3 is TGTGCCAGCAGCTTAGGGTGGGGAGGCAATCAGCCCCAGCATTTT.

This clone is a singleton in its sample. This chain links TRBV6-5 with TRBJ2-7; D not resolved. CDR1 and CDR2 (germline): MNHEY, SVGAGI. The V end lost 6 bases, the J end lost 3 bases, and 3 bases lay between the germline ends. CDR3 size: 10 residues. The CDR3 protein is CASRDYEQYF. The DNA for the CDR3 is TGTGCCAGCAGGGACTACGAGCAGTACTTC.

This rearrangement joins TRBV10-2 to TRBJ1-2, with a possible D match to TRBD1 (5 bases). This CDR3 has 15 amino acids. Germline CDR1 is WSHSY and CDR2 is SAAADI. Trimming removed 6 bases from V and 4 bases from J, with 18 bases in between. CDR3 DNA sequence: TGCGCCAGCAGGCCCCGCCAGGGAGTTGGCTATGGCTACACCTTC. It yields the protein CASRPRQGVGYGYTF.

The chain uses TRBV5-1 and TRBJ1-1, with a tentative D call TRBD1 (6 bases). The V and J ends lost 3 bases and 4 bases respectively, with 13 bases between them. The CDR3 loop spans 14 amino acids. CDR1 SGHRS and CDR2 YFSETQ come from the germline V gene. The CDR3 DNA follows: TGCGCCAGCAGCTCGTGGGGACAAAGCACTGAAGCTTTCTTT. Encoded protein: CASSSWGQSTEAFF.

This chain joins TRBV27 and TRBJ1-5, with D possibly matching TRBD1 (6 bases). CDR1 MNHEY and CDR2 SMNVEV come from the germline V gene (reference sequence). The CDR3 is 13 residues long. The V end lost 10 bases, the J end lost 4 bases, and 14 bases lay between the germline ends. CDR3 DNA sequence: TGTGCCACCCAAGGGACACCTAATCAGCCCCAGCATTTT. As protein: CATQGTPNQPQHF.